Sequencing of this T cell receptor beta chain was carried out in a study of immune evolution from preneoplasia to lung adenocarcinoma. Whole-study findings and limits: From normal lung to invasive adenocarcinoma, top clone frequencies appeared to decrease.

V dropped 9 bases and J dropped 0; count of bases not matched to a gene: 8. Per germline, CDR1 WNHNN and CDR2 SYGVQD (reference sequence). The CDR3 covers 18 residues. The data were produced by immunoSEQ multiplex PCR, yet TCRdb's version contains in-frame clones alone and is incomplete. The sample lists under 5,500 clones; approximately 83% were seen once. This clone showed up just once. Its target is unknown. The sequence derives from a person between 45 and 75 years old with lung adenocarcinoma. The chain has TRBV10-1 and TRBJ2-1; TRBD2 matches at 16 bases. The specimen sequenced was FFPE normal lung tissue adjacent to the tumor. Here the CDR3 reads CASSPGLAGGNSYNEQFF. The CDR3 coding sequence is TGCGCCAGTTCCCCGGGACTAGCGGGGGGGAACTCCTACAATGAGCAGTTCTTC.